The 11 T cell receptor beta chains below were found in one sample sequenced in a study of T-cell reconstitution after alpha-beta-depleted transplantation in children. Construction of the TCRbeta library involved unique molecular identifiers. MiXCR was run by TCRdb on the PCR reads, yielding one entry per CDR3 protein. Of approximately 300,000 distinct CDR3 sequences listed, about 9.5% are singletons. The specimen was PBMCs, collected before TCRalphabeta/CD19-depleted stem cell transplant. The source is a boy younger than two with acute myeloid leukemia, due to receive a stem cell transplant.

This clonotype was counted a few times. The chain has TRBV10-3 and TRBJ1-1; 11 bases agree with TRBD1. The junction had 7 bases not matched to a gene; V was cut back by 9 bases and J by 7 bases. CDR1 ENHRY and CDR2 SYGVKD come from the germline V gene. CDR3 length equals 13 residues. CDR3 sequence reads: CAIRTGGADEAFF. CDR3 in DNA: TGTGCCATACGGACAGGGGGCGCGGATGAAGCTTTCTTT.

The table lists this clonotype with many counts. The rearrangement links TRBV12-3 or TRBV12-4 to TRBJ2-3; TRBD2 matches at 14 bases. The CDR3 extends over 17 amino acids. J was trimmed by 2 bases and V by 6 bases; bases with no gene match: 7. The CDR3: CASSPGLAGGSTDTQYF. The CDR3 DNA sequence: TGTGCCAGCAGCCCCGGACTAGCGGGGGGCTCCACAGATACGCAGTATTTT.

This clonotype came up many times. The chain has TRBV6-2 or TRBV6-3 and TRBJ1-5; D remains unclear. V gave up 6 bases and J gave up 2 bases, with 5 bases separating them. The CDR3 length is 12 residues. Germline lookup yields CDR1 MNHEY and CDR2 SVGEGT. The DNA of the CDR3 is TGTGCCAGCAGAGCGGGCAATCAGCCCCAGCATTTT. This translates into CASRAGNQPQHF.

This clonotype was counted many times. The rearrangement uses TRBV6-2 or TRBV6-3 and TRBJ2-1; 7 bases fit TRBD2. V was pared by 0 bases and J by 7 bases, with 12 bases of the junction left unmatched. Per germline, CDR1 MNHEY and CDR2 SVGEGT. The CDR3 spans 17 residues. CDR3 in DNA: TGTGCCAGCAGTTACTCCCTGAAGGGAGGGCCTGGTAATGAGCAGTTCTTC. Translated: CASSYSLKGGPGNEQFF.

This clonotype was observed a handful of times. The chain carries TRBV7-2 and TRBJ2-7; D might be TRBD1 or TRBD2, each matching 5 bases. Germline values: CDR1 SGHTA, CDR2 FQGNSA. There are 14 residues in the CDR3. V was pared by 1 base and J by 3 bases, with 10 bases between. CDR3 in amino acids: CASSLVRENYEQYF. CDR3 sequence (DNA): TGTGCCAGCAGCTTAGTCAGGGAGAACTACGAGCAGTACTTC.

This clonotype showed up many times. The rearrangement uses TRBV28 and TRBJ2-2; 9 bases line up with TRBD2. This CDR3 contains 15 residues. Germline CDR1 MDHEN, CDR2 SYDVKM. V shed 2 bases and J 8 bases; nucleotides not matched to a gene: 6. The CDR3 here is CASSLAGLASGELFF. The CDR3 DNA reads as TGTGCCAGCAGTTTAGCGGGACTAGCTTCTGGGGAGCTGTTTTTT. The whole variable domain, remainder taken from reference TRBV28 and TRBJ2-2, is DVKVTQSSRYLVKRTGEKVFLECVQDMDHENMFWYRQDPGLGLRLIYFSYDVKMKEKGDIPEGYSVSREKKERFSLILESASTNQTSMYLCASSLAGLASGELFFGEGSRLTVL.

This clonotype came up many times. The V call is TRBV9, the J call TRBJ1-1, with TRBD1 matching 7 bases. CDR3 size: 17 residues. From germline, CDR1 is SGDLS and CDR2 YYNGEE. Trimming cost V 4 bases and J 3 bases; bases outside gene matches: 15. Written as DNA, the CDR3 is TGTGCCAGCAGCCCAAGTAGTAGTCCGACAGGGTACACTGAAGCTTTCTTT. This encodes CASSPSSSPTGYTEAFF.

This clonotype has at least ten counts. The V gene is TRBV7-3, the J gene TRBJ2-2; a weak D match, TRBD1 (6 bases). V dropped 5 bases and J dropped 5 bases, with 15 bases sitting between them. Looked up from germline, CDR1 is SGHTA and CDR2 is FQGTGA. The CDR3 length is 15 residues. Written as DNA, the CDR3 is TGTGCCAGCAGCAACGGGACAAGGGTAACCGGGGAGCTGTTTTTT. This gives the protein CASSNGTRVTGELFF.

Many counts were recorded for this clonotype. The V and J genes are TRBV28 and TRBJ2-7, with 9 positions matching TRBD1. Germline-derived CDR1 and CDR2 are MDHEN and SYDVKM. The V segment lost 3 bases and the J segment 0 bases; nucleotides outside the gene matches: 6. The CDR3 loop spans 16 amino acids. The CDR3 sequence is CASSFLDRGSSYEQYF. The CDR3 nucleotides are TGTGCCAGCAGTTTTTTGGACAGGGGTTCCTCCTACGAGCAGTACTTC.

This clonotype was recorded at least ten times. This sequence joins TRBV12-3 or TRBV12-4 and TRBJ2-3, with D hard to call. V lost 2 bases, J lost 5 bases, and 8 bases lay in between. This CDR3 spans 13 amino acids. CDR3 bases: TGTGCCAGCAGTTTACTAGAGATAGATACGCAGTATTTT. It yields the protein CASSLLEIDTQYF.

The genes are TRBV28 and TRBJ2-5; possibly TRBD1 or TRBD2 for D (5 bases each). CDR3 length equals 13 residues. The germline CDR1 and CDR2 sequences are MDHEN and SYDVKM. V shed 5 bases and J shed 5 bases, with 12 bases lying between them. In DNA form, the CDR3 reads TGTGCCAGCAGTCCCCTCAGGGACGAGACCCAGTACTTC. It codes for CASSPLRDETQYF.